These T cell receptor beta chains were read from a single sample in a study of cytomegalovirus exposure and HLA in healthy donors. Only in-frame clones appear in the TCRdb table, and some are missing; sequencing was by immunoSEQ multiplex PCR. The repertoire holds 180,000 or so clones, with about 89% as singletons. Input material: PBMCs. These TCRs come from a man aged 18 to 29 in good health and CMV-seropositive. Each CDR3 is given with its conserved first and last residue. Fields, in order: D gene, V gene, clone size, J gene, CDR3 DNA, CDR3 protein. A D gene is named only where the DNA matches it firmly. The size field is filled for only some rows; it gives once, few, many or a size class.

NA	TRBV2	NA	TRBJ1-1	TGTGCCAGCAGTGGGGCAGTGAACACTGAAGCTTTCTTT	CASSGAVNTEAFF
TRBD2	TRBV5-6	NA	TRBJ2-1	TGTGCCAGCAGCGGGGGACTAGCGGGTCAGTTTGAGCAGTTCTTC	CASSGGLAGQFEQFF
NA	TRBV7-2	NA	TRBJ1-6	TGTGCCAGCAGCAAAGGATTAGGAGCTTATAATTCACCCCTCCACTTT	CASSKGLGAYNSPLHF
TRBD2	TRBV15	NA	TRBJ2-1	TGTGCCACCAGCAGCCACTCGACTAGCGGTAATGAGCAGTTCTTC	CATSSHSTSGNEQFF
NA	TRBV28	NA	TRBJ2-2	TGTGCCAGCACCCTTAGGACACGGAACACCGGGGAGCTGTTTTTT	CASTLRTRNTGELFF
NA	TRBV28	NA	TRBJ2-5	TGTGCCAGCAGTTGGCAGCAAGAGACCCAGTACTTC	CASSWQQETQYF
NA	TRBV5-1	NA	TRBJ1-3	TGCGCCAGCAGCTTGGATGGGGGCCGCTCTGGAAACACCATATATTTT	CASSLDGGRSGNTIYF
NA	TRBV7-2	NA	TRBJ2-5	TGTGCCAGCAGCGCCCTAGGTCCTAGGACCCAGTACTTC	CASSALGPRTQYF
NA	TRBV7-9	NA	TRBJ2-3	TGTGCCAGCAGCCGCGGGGCAGGCACAGATACGCAGTATTTT	CASSRGAGTDTQYF
NA	TRBV7-2	few	TRBJ1-2	TGTGCCAGCAGCTTAGGGGTGGGGGCCAACTATGGCTACACCTTC	CASSLGVGANYGYTF
NA	TRBV5-5	once	TRBJ2-5	TGTGCCAGCAGGGAATTCCGGACAGCGGTTCAAGAGACCCAGTACTTC	CASREFRTAVQETQYF
NA	TRBV27	NA	TRBJ1-2	TGTGCCAGCAGTTTGAACAGGGCCTATGGCTACACCTTC	CASSLNRAYGYTF
TRBD1	TRBV5-1	once	TRBJ2-2	TGCGCCAGCAGCGAGACAGGGGGCCGGCTCACCGGGGAGCTGTTTTTT	CASSETGGRLTGELFF
TRBD1	TRBV19	NA	TRBJ2-7	TGTGCCAGTAGTATAGCCCTAACAGGGGTGGGCTACGAGCAGTACTTC	CASSIALTGVGYEQYF
TRBD2	TRBV5-1	NA	TRBJ2-1	TGCGCCAGCAGCTTGGGTTCTAGCGGGGGTTACAATGAGCAGTTCTTC	CASSLGSSGGYNEQFF
NA	TRBV2	NA	TRBJ2-5	TGTGCCAGCCTTTCCGAAGAGACCCAGTACTTC	CASLSEETQYF
TRBD1	TRBV6-6	NA	TRBJ1-2	TGTGCCAGCAACCCACAACCGGGACAGGGGTACTATGGCTACACCTTC	CASNPQPGQGYYGYTF
TRBD2	TRBV9	NA	TRBJ2-1	TGTGCCAGCAGCCGGCCTAGCGGTACCTCCTACAATGAGCAGTTCTTC	CASSRPSGTSYNEQFF
TRBD1	TRBV15	NA	TRBJ1-6	TGTGCCACCAGCAGGGGCGGGACAGGTAGAAACTCACCCCTCCACTTT	CATSRGGTGRNSPLHF
TRBD1	TRBV10-3	once	TRBJ1-2	TGTGCCATCAGTGAGCCTGACAGGGCCTATGGCTACACCTTC	CAISEPDRAYGYTF
NA	TRBV10-3	NA	TRBJ1-2	TGTGCCATCCGGCTAGGGGGTAACTATGGCTACACCTTC	CAIRLGGNYGYTF
NA	TRBV6-5	once	TRBJ1-1	TGTGCCAGCAGTTACGAGGCGGCCAAGGAAGCTTTCTTT	CASSYEAAKEAFF